This T cell receptor beta chain was identified during a study of blood T cell repertoires in COVID-19. Study-wide context: Specimens from acute and convalescent COVID-19 originated in the United States, Italy and Spain. In each case, the material was cDNA or gDNA derived from T cells, B-cell-depleted T cells, or PBMCs.

The authors' processing: Nucleated cell number was recorded as an estimate derived from reference gene primer amplification. The assay was immunoSEQ multiplex PCR, and TCRdb's table has in-frame clones only and misses some. For V, J and clone size, that table is used; D and trimming come from the DNA. Found here are some 150,000 clones, about 89% of them singletons; the top ten hold 30% to 45%. Germline-derived CDR1 and CDR2 are MNHEY and SMNVEV (reference sequence). CDR3 length equals 15 residues. The V and J ends lost 4 bases and 9 bases, in that order; junction bases with no gene match: 9. This chain joins TRBV27 and TRBJ1-4; TRBD1 matches 9 bases. The sequencing input was peripheral blood. The receptor was isolated from a man aged 50 to 59 who had recovered from COVID-19. CDR3 region: CASSSLGTGNQKLFF. In nucleotides, the CDR3 is TGTGCCAGCAGTTCCTTGGGGACAGGGAATCAAAAACTGTTTTTT.